Below, 27 T cell receptor beta chains from the same sample are listed, as sequenced in a study of HIV-infected children after antiretroviral therapy interruption. RNA-based 3' RACE libraries used unique molecular identifiers. TCRdb re-called the 3' RACE reads with MiXCR, one entry per CDR3 protein. The sample contains nearly 15,000 distinct CDR3 sequences, 3% to 3.5% of which appear only once. Treatment here: PENTA 11 planned treatment interruption arm or continuous ART arm. This specimen was CD45RO+ CD8+ T cells from PBMCs, pooled from several time points, taken from a donor given antiretroviral therapy, either interrupted or continuous. As for subset: memory CD8+ CD45RO+ CD45RA- T cells. These receptors came from a pool of human donors with HIV.

This clonotype showed up many times. This chain connects TRBV24-1 to TRBJ2-3, with TRBD1 as a possible D gene (5 bases). Deletions cut 7 bases from V and 1 base from J, with 14 bases between. The CDR3 consists of 15 residues. Germline CDR1 and CDR2: KGHDR and SFDVKD. CDR3 bases: TGTGCCACCAGCGTCACAGGCGTAGGCACAGATACGCAGTATTTT. Residues: CATSVTGVGTDTQYF.

The sample holds many counts of this clonotype. The V gene is TRBV6-6, the J gene TRBJ2-7; no clear D. CDR1 MNHNY and CDR2 SVGAGI come from the germline V gene (reference sequence). V lost 6 bases and J 0 bases, leaving 24 bases between the germline ends. This CDR3 comprises 18 residues. The CDR3 spells CASSPSVPKSDLSYEQYF. The CDR3 DNA is TGTGCCAGCAGCCCCTCCGTCCCCAAGAGCGACCTCTCCTACGAGCAGTACTTC.

This clonotype showed up many times. The J gene is TRBJ1-5, the V gene TRBV10-2; D is undetermined. V lost 9 bases and J 5 bases, leaving 14 bases between the germline ends. This CDR3 is built from 13 residues. Germline CDR1 and CDR2: WSHSY and SAAADI. The CDR3 loop is CASGGEKHQPQHF. The DNA of the CDR3 is TGCGCCAGTGGAGGTGAAAAACATCAGCCCCAGCATTTT.

At least ten counts were recorded for this clonotype. The V call is TRBV6-4, the J call TRBJ2-3; 10 bases are a match to TRBD2. Losses at the gene ends were 3 bases for V and 2 bases for J; bases not matched to a gene: 2. The germline gives CDR1 MRHNA, CDR2 SNTAGT. The CDR3 loop spans 15 amino acids. This CDR3 reads CASSELAGNTDTQYF. CDR3 coding DNA: TGTGCCAGCAGTGAACTAGCGGGAAACACAGATACGCAGTATTTT.

There are many counts of this clonotype. The V and J genes are TRBV3-1 and TRBJ2-7; 10 bases match TRBD1. V lost 6 bases, J lost 5 bases, and 10 bases stayed unmatched. This CDR3 region has 15 residues. CDR1 and CDR2 from the germline V gene are LGHDT and YNNKEL (reference sequence). In DNA, the CDR3 is TGTGCCAGCAGGCCGTCCAGGGACAGGGGAGACGAGCAGTACTTC. Protein product: CASRPSRDRGDEQYF.

This clonotype was observed many times. The chain links TRBV20-1 to TRBJ2-7; a possible D gene is TRBD1 (6 bases). Germline V gene sequence: CDR1 DFQATT, CDR2 SNEGSKA (reference sequence). V shed 0 bases and J shed 0 bases, with 6 bases lying between them. The CDR3 length is 13 residues. The CDR3 nucleotides are TGCAGTGCTAGAGAGGACAGCTCCTACGAGCAGTACTTC. The encoded protein is CSAREDSSYEQYF.

The V gene is TRBV28, the J gene TRBJ2-1; unclear D gene. The CDR3 has 18 residues. V dropped 3 bases and J dropped 0 bases, with 18 bases sitting between them. Germline V gene sequence: CDR1 MDHEN, CDR2 SYDVKM. The chain's CDR3 is CASSFIPVMYSSYNEQFF. The CDR3 DNA is TGTGCCAGCAGTTTCATTCCAGTTATGTACAGCTCCTACAATGAGCAGTTCTTC.

This clonotype came up many times. A read error may produce the germline difference seen at one junction end. The genes are TRBV27 and TRBJ2-1, with 11 nucleotides matching TRBD2. The CDR3 runs 15 residues. Germline loops: CDR1 MNHEY, CDR2 SMNVEV (reference sequence). This CDR3 is CASRVGTSGYNEQFF. The CDR3 DNA reads as TGTGCCAGCCGAGTTGGGACTAGCGGCTACAATGAGCAGTTCTTT.

This clonotype was found a few times. The chain joins TRBV6-1 to TRBJ2-6; TRBD1 might be the D (6 bases). CDR3 length: 15 residues. Per the germline V gene, CDR1 is MNHNS and CDR2 is SASEGT. V shed 6 bases and J shed 4 bases, with 13 bases lying between them. The CDR3 DNA follows: TGTGCCAGCAGGCTCTCCGGGACAGGGGCCAACGTCCTGACTTTC. The encoded protein is CASRLSGTGANVLTF.

This clonotype was counted ten times or more. This rearrangement joins TRBV28 to TRBJ2-1; 7 bases are a match to TRBD2. The CDR3 is 15 amino acids. The trim removed 8 bases at V and 6 bases at J, leaving 13 bases unmatched. Germline-derived CDR1 and CDR2 are MDHEN and SYDVKM. The CDR3 DNA reads as TGTGCCAGCCGCGGTGGGCGGGAGTGGGTCAATGAGCAGTTCTTC. Translated, it gives CASRGGREWVNEQFF.

This clonotype was seen more than once but under ten times. The rearrangement joins TRBV15 to TRBJ1-5; TRBD1 might be the D (5 bases). CDR3 length: 15 amino acids. Trimming removed 0 bases from V and 7 bases from J, with 13 bases in between. Germline V gives CDR1 LNHNV, CDR2 YYDKDF (reference sequence). This CDR3 is CATSRDQGVGQPQHF. CDR3 nucleotide sequence: TGTGCCACCAGCAGAGATCAAGGGGTCGGCCAGCCCCAGCATTTT.

This clonotype was observed at least ten times. The chain has TRBV2 and TRBJ2-5; D is unclear. Trimming stripped 8 bases from V and 1 base from J, with 14 bases between. The CDR3 covers 14 residues. Germline V gene lookup returns CDR1 SNHLY and CDR2 FYNNEI. This CDR3 is CASREVAIQETQYF. The CDR3 DNA reads TGTGCCAGCCGAGAAGTGGCTATCCAAGAGACCCAGTACTTC.

This clonotype was recorded many times. The chain employs TRBV7-2 and TRBJ2-5; the D gene is possibly TRBD2 (6 bases). This CDR3 region has 15 residues. From germline, CDR1 is SGHTA and CDR2 FQGNSA. The V end lost 4 bases, the J end lost 1 base, and 13 bases lay between the germline ends. CDR3 bases: TGTGCCAGCAGCTCCGGTAGACTAGTCCAAGAGACCCAGTACTTC. This sequence encodes CASSSGRLVQETQYF.

This clonotype appeared many times. The V gene is TRBV23-1, the J gene TRBJ2-7; D call uncertain. TRBV23-1 is an ORF for which the function is uncertain. V lost 0 bases, J lost 3 bases, and 15 bases lay in between. This CDR3 comprises 16 residues. As DNA, the CDR3 is TGCGCCAGCAGTCAATCCAACCGAAGGGTCCACTACGAGCAGTACTTC. Translating it yields CASSQSNRRVHYEQYF.

This clonotype was counted a few times. This chain connects TRBV21-1 to TRBJ1-3. TRBV21-1 is recorded as a pseudogene. The CDR3 sequence is 12 residues long. The CDR3 here is CASRPPGNTIYF. CDR3 in DNA: TGTGCCAGCAGACCACCGGGAAACACCATATATTTT.

This clonotype was counted many times. The chain recombines TRBV28 with TRBJ1-4; perhaps TRBD1 as D (5 bases). In germline, CDR1 is MDHEN, CDR2 SYDVKM. V lost 6 bases and J lost 5, with 13 bases in between. This CDR3 has 14 residues. The DNA for the CDR3 is TGTGCCAGCAGCACGGGACGAGGGAATGAAAAACTGTTTTTT. As protein: CASSTGRGNEKLFF. Filled out from reference TRBV28 and TRBJ1-4, the complete variable domain reads DVKVTQSSRYLVKRTGEKVFLECVQDMDHENMFWYRQDPGLGLRLIYFSYDVKMKEKGDIPEGYSVSREKKERFSLILESASTNQTSMYLCASSTGRGNEKLFFGSGTQLSVL.

This clonotype was seen many times. The rearrangement uses TRBV12-3 or TRBV12-4 and TRBJ2-2; 10 bases line up with TRBD2. V was clipped by 3 bases and J by 7 bases; unmatched bases: 11. This CDR3 comprises 17 residues. CDR3 sequence: CASSFLPSGRSGGELFF. The CDR3, as DNA: TGTGCCAGCAGTTTTCTTCCTAGCGGGAGATCGGGCGGGGAGCTGTTTTTT.

This clonotype was seen more than once but under ten times. V gene TRBV4-1 combines with J gene TRBJ2-2; D gene unclear. With 4 bases removed from V and 7 bases from J, the gap between germline ends came to 7 bases. The CDR3 is 12 amino acids. CDR1 MGHRA and CDR2 YSYEKL come from the germline V gene. Here the CDR3 reads CASSPPVGELFF. In DNA form, the CDR3 reads TGCGCCAGCAGCCCACCGGTCGGGGAGCTGTTTTTT.

This clonotype was detected ten times or more. V is TRBV4-3 and J is TRBJ1-5; 11 nucleotides align to TRBD1. CDR1 is LGHNA, CDR2 YSLEER, per germline. The CDR3 spans 19 residues. V trimming: 0 bases; J trimming: 6 bases; junction bases outside the gene matches: 13. The CDR3 loop is CASSQEEFWWTGGPQPQHF. The CDR3 bases are TGCGCCAGCAGCCAAGAAGAATTTTGGTGGACAGGGGGCCCTCAGCCCCAGCATTTT.

This clonotype was counted between two and nine times. The chain couples TRBV7-4 to TRBJ2-7; 10 bases line up with TRBD2. Germline loops: CDR1 SGHVT, CDR2 SQSDAQ. The CDR3 extends over 24 amino acids. J lost 2 bases, V lost 0 bases, and 28 bases had no gene match. Written as DNA, the CDR3 is TGTGCCAGCAGCTTAGCGCCCGCCAGGGGGCGCGCGTGGCTGCTAGCGGGAGTGCCCTACGAGCAGTACTTC. This sequence encodes CASSLAPARGRAWLLAGVPYEQYF. Based on the CDR3 plus reference TRBV7-4 and TRBJ2-7, the full variable domain is GAGVSQSPRYKVAKRGRDVALRCDSISGHVTLYWYRQTLGQGSEVLTYSQSDAQRDKSGRPSGRFSAERPERSVSTLKIQRTEQGDSAVYLCASSLAPARGRAWLLAGVPYEQYFGPGTRLTVT.

This clonotype is categorized as large. This chain links TRBV7-2 with TRBJ2-7; D may be TRBD2 (7 bases). The CDR3 has 16 amino acids. Germline assignment: CDR1 SGHTA and CDR2 FQGNSA. Trimming cost V 1 base and J 2 bases, with 15 bases left between them. CDR3 loop: CASSLEGGGLPYEQYF. Written as DNA, the CDR3 is TGTGCCAGCAGCTTAGAAGGCGGGGGCCTCCCCTACGAGCAGTACTTC.

There are many counts of this clonotype. The genes are TRBV4-1 and TRBJ2-3, with 11 bases matching TRBD2. The junction had 10 bases not matched to a gene; V was cut back by 5 bases and J by 3 bases. The CDR3 consists of 17 residues. Germline loops: CDR1 MGHRA, CDR2 YSYEKL. This chain's CDR3 is CASSLIFASGRTDTQYF. CDR3 DNA sequence: TGCGCCAGCAGCTTAATATTTGCTAGCGGGAGGACAGATACGCAGTATTTT.

This clonotype was seen repeatedly, ten times or more. This sequence joins TRBV27 and TRBJ2-3, with TRBD2 matching over 7 bases. This CDR3 is 19 amino acids long. Germline CDR1 reads MNHEY; CDR2 reads SMNVEV (reference sequence). V was clipped by 0 bases and J by 5 bases; unmatched bases: 17. CDR3: CASSLSPPGWWGGEDTQYF. CDR3 coding DNA: TGTGCCAGCAGTTTATCCCCCCCAGGTTGGTGGGGGGGAGAAGATACGCAGTATTTT.

This clonotype was counted ten times or more. The chain is built from TRBV15 and TRBJ2-5, with 7 bases identical to TRBD2. Per the germline V gene, CDR1 is LNHNV and CDR2 is YYDKDF (reference sequence). The CDR3 totals 17 residues. With V trimmed by 4 bases and J by 7 bases, 18 bases remained unmatched. The CDR3 sequence: CATSILRGGLAVPTQYF. The CDR3 bases are TGTGCCACCAGCATCTTACGAGGAGGGCTAGCGGTCCCGACCCAGTACTTC.

This clonotype has ten or more counts. The genes are TRBV20-1 and TRBJ1-2; D might be TRBD1 (5 bases). Germline V gives CDR1 DFQATT, CDR2 SNEGSKA (reference sequence). The CDR3 has 11 amino acids. Between the trimmed V and J ends, which lost 4 bases and 7 bases, there was a span of 10 bases. The CDR3 spells CSAIGTAGYTF. CDR3 nucleotide sequence: TGCAGTGCTATCGGGACTGCTGGCTACACCTTC.

This clonotype was observed at least ten times. The chain is built from TRBV6-4 and TRBJ2-1; 13 positions agree with TRBD2. This CDR3 spans 15 amino acids. Germline V gene lookup returns CDR1 MRHNA and CDR2 SNTAGT. The trim removed 2 bases at V and 8 bases at J, leaving 3 bases unmatched. The CDR3 region has the DNA TGTGCCAGCAGTGACGGGACTAGCGGGGTACATGAGCAGTTCTTC. Amino acid sequence: CASSDGTSGVHEQFF.

This clonotype showed up many times. CDR3 region: CAISESPRRYWTDTQYF. The DNA of the CDR3 is TGTGCCATCAGTGAGTCCCCGAGACGCTACTGGACAGATACGCAGTATTTT. The chain links TRBV10-3 to TRBJ2-3; D is ambiguous. This CDR3 contains 17 residues. V gave up 0 bases and J gave up 3 bases, with 16 bases separating them. Germline V gene lookup returns CDR1 ENHRY and CDR2 SYGVKD.